This is a list of T cell receptor beta chains from one sample in a study of vaccination and CD4 T cells after COVID-19. TCRdb processed the PCR reads anew with MiXCR; each CDR3 protein has one entry. The repertoire holds about 29,000 distinct CDR3 sequences, approximately 49% seen once, with roughly 5% in the top ten. The sequencing used CD4+ T cells from blood, collected about 7 months after SARS-CoV-2 vaccination. Every receptor here comes from a human donor who had recovered from COVID-19. Each CDR3 is given with its conserved first and last residue. D genes are given only for firm matches. Clone sizes are given selectively: once, few, many, or a class where the clone is expanded.

NA	NA	TRBJ2-5	TRBV7-8	CASSSRSSETQYF	TGTGCCAGCAGCTCCCGATCATCCGAGACCCAGTACTTC
NA	NA	TRBJ2-5	TRBV10-3	CATGGQKETQYF	TGTGCCACTGGAGGCCAGAAAGAGACCCAGTACTTC
few	NA	TRBJ2-3	TRBV6-2/TRBV6-3	CASSYSVYRGTDTQYF	TGTGCCAGCAGTTACTCCGTCTACAGGGGCACAGATACGCAGTATTTT
NA	NA	TRBJ1-2	TRBV28	CASSLAQYGYTF	TGTGCCAGCAGTTTGGCTCAGTATGGCTACACCTTC
NA	NA	TRBJ2-2	TRBV4-1	CASSFWGTNTGELFF	TGCGCCAGCAGCTTCTGGGGTACGAACACCGGGGAGCTGTTTTTT
NA	NA	TRBJ1-1	TRBV7-9	CASSSGGSDMNTEAFF	TGTGCCAGCAGCTCGGGGGGCAGCGACATGAACACTGAAGCTTTCTTT
NA	NA	TRBJ1-6	TRBV6-5	CASSYSGYNSPLHF	TGTGCCAGCAGTTACAGCGGCTATAATTCACCCCTCCACTTT
NA	TRBD1	TRBJ2-3	TRBV6-1	CASSRTGGTDTQYF	TGTGCCAGCAGTCGGACAGGGGGCACAGATACGCAGTATTTT
few	NA	TRBJ2-7	TRBV7-9	CASSPHYGQGSYEQYF	TGTGCCAGCAGCCCCCATTACGGGCAGGGGAGCTACGAGCAGTACTTC
NA	NA	TRBJ2-2	TRBV24-1	CATSQNRVELFF	TGTGCCACCAGTCAGAACAGGGTGGAGCTGTTTTTT
once	TRBD1	TRBJ1-2	TRBV6-5	CASSYFAGDSPSSYYGYTF	TGTGCCAGCAGTTACTTCGCCGGGGACAGCCCGTCTTCGTACTATGGCTACACCTTC
NA	NA	TRBJ1-5	TRBV4-1	CASSLREGDQPQHF	TGCGCCAGCAGCCTACGAGAGGGAGATCAGCCCCAGCATTTT
NA	TRBD1	TRBJ1-2	TRBV6-1	CASRFDRGQNYGYTF	TGTGCCAGCAGATTCGACAGGGGGCAAAACTATGGCTACACCTTC
NA	TRBD1	TRBJ2-7	TRBV2	CASRLDRDFTYEQYF	TGTGCCAGCAGATTGGACAGGGATTTTACCTACGAGCAGTACTTC
NA	NA	TRBJ2-2	TRBV10-2	CASSENPGGELFF	TGCGCCAGCAGTGAGAATCCCGGGGGGGAGCTGTTTTTT
NA	TRBD1	TRBJ1-1	TRBV19	CASSSRTGPEAFF	TGTGCCAGTAGTTCCCGGACAGGGCCTGAAGCTTTCTTT
NA	TRBD2	TRBJ2-7	TRBV6-5	CASSYLSSGNTYEQYF	TGTGCCAGCAGTTACTTGTCTAGCGGGAACACCTACGAGCAGTACTTC
NA	NA	TRBJ1-5	TRBV20-1	CSARDPRGGQPQHF	TGCAGTGCTAGAGATCCCAGGGGAGGACAGCCCCAGCATTTT
NA	TRBD2	TRBJ2-7	TRBV10-1	CASSESKASGSYEQYF	TGCGCCAGCAGTGAGTCGAAGGCTAGCGGGAGCTACGAGCAGTACTTC
NA	TRBD1	TRBJ2-3	TRBV12-3/TRBV12-4	CASSLRAGGRDTQYF	TGTGCCAGCAGTTTGAGGGCAGGGGGCAGAGATACGCAGTATTTT